What follows is one TCR beta chain and its context. V was cut by 8 bases and J by 8 bases, with 24 bases left in between. This CDR3 is built from 15 residues. Looked up from germline, CDR1 is KGHSH and CDR2 is LQKENI. The data originate from a study of blood T cell repertoires in COVID-19. Measured with immunoSEQ multiplex PCR; TCRdb has only the in-frame clones, and not every one. The data hold 200,000 to 250,000 clones, with around 91% observed a single time. Cohort allocation depended upon clinical history that participants reported. J is TRBJ1-1 and V is TRBV18; D is perhaps TRBD1 (6 bases). This receptor was obtained from a man aged 30-40 years who had been exposed to COVID-19. The sequencing sample was made of PBMCs or T cells enriched from blood (not recorded which). The DNA for the CDR3 is TGTGCCAGCGGCTCGCTGGGGGGGCCTTTACGGGAAGCTTTCTTT. Protein sequence: CASGSLGGPLREAFF.